This T cell receptor beta chain was sequenced during a study of blood T cells in healthy people across ages. This CDR3 has 15 amino acids. V shed 1 base and J 4 bases; nucleotides not matched to a gene: 4. Germline V gene lookup returns CDR1 LGHDT and CDR2 YNNKEL (reference sequence). Only a few counts were recorded for this clonotype. For the second PCR, which ran for about 7 to 11 cycles, a sample-barcoded 5' primer and a J-beta primer mix were used. Template switching added a 12-random-nucleotide identifier to every cDNA molecule. Each sample provided no less than 3 million CDR3-containing paired-end reads. TCRdb reanalysed the 5' RACE reads using MiXCR and keeps one entry per CDR3 protein. The sample comprises under 950,000 distinct CDR3 sequences, 20% to 25% of which are singletons, and 22% rests with the top ten.

The chain carries TRBV3-1 and TRBJ2-1; 7 bases map to TRBD2. The sequencing sample was made of blood. The receptor's source is an older man in good health. As DNA, the CDR3 is TGTGCCAGCAGCCAAGGCGAGCGGGGATACAATGAGCAGTTCTTC. It yields the protein CASSQGERGYNEQFF.